This T cell receptor beta chain was obtained from a study of glioma-infiltrating T cells after dendritic cell vaccination. Study summary: Glioblastoma patients came from Phase I and II dendritic cell vaccination trials. Three intradermal dendritic cell vaccine injections were given every two weeks.

The V segment lost 6 bases and the J segment 5 bases; nucleotides outside the gene matches: 11. Germline lookup yields CDR1 LNHDA and CDR2 SQIVND (reference sequence). CDR3 length equals 16 residues. Primers: 60 V beta forward and 13 J beta reverse. Libraries were prepared by immunoSEQ multiplex PCR; TCRdb keeps only in-frame clonotypes and omits some of them. The repertoire consists of fewer than 50,000 clones, with roughly 87% occurring once and the leading ten covering 11%. Details on this clone: Its cognate antigen is unknown.

Study-wide results and limits: No direct clonality-survival link was found; a diverse polyclonal response may matter.

Sequences were derived from blood, sampled before dendritic cell vaccination. The receptor's source is a human donor with glioblastoma. The V and J genes are TRBV19 and TRBJ1-1; 11 bases are a match to TRBD1. The CDR3 loop is CASRAGTGGSKTEAFF. The CDR3 DNA sequence: TGTGCCAGTAGAGCCGGGACAGGGGGATCGAAGACTGAAGCTTTCTTT.